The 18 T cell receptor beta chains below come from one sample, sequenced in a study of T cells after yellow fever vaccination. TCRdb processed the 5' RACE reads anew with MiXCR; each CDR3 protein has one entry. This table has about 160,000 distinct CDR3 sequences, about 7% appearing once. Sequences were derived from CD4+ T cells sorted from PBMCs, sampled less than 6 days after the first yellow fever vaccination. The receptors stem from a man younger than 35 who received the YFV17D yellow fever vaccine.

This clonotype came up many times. Here the CDR3 reads CASSDGGGSWSKTGNNEQFF. Written as DNA, the CDR3 is TGTGCCAGCAGTGACGGCGGGGGGTCTTGGAGTAAAACGGGCAACAATGAGCAGTTCTTC. The V gene is TRBV12-3 or TRBV12-4, the J gene TRBJ2-1; the match to TRBD2 covers 8 bases. Germline trimming cut 5 bases from V and 5 bases from J; bases unmatched to any gene: 23. The CDR3 spans 20 residues.

CDR3 residues: CASSSLGAGNEQFF. The CDR3 region has the DNA TGTGCCAGCAGCTCCTTGGGCGCGGGCAATGAGCAGTTCTTC. V is TRBV7-3 and J is TRBJ2-1, with a possible D match to TRBD2 (5 bases). This CDR3 is 14 amino acids long. The V end was cut by 4 bases, the J end by 6 bases, with 13 bases between. From germline, CDR1 is SGHTA and CDR2 FQGTGA.

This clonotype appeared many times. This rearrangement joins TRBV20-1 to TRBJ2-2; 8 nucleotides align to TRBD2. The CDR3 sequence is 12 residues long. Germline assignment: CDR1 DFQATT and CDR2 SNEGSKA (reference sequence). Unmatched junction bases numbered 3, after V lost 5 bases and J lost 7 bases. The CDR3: CSAWSGSGELFF. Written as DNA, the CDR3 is TGCAGTGCTTGGAGCGGGAGCGGGGAGCTGTTTTTT.

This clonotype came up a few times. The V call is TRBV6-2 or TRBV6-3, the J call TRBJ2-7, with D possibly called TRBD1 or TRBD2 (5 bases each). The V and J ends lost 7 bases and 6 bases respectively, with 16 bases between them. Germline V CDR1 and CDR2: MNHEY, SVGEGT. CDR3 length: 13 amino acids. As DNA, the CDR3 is TGTGCCAGCACCTGGGACGCATTGGGCGAGCAGTACGTC. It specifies CASTWDALGEQYV.

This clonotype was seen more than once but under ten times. The CDR3, as DNA: TGTGCCAGCAGCCGGGGGCCTTACGAGCAGTACGTC. Translated, it gives CASSRGPYEQYV. The chain is built from TRBV7-9 and TRBJ2-7, with D perhaps given as TRBD1 or TRBD2 (6 bases each). Germline values: CDR1 SEHNR, CDR2 FQNEAQ (reference sequence). V gave up 5 bases and J gave up 4 bases, with 9 bases separating them. The CDR3 has 12 residues.

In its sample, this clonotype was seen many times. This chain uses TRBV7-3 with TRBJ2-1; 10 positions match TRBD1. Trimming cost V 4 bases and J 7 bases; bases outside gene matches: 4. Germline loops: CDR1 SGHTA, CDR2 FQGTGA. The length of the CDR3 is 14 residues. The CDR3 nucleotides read TGTGCCAGCAGCTCCGGGACAGGGGTAAATGAGCAGTTCTTC. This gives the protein CASSSGTGVNEQFF.

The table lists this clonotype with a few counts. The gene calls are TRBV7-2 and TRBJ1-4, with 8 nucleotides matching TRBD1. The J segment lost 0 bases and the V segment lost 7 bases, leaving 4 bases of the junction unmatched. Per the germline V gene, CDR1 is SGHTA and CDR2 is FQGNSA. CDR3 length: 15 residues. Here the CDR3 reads CASNGQGATNEKLFF. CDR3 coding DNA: TGTGCCAGCAACGGACAGGGAGCAACTAATGAAAAACTGTTTTTT.

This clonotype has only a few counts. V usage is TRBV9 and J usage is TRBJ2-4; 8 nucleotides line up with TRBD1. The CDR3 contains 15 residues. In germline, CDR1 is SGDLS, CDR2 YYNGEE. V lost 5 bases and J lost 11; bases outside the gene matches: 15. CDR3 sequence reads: CASSAQGQGLQFQYF. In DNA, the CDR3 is TGTGCCAGCAGTGCTCAAGGACAGGGACTGCAGTTTCAGTACTTC.

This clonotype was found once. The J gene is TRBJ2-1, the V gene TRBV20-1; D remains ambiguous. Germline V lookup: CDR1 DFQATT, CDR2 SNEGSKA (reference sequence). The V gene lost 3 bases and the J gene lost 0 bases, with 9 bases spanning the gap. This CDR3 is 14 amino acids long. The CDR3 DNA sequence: TGCAGTGCTAGGCTCCCTAGCTCCTACAATGAGCAGTTCTTC. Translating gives CSARLPSSYNEQFF.

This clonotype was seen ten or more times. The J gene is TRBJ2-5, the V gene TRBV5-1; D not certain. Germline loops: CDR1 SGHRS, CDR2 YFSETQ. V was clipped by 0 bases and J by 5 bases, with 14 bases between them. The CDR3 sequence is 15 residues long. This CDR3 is CASSLAPEVRETQYF. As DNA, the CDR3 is TGCGCCAGCAGCTTGGCCCCCGAGGTGAGGGAGACCCAGTACTTC.

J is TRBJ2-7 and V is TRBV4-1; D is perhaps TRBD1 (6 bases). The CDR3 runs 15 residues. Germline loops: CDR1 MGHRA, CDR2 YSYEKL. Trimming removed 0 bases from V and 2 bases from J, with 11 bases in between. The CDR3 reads CASSQDRQATYEQYF. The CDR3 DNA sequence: TGCGCCAGCAGCCAAGATCGACAGGCAACCTACGAGCAGTACTTC.

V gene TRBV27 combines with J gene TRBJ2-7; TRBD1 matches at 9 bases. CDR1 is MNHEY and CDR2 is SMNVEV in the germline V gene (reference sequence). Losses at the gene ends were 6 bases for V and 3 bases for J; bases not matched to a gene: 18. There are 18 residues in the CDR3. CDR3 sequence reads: CASRVRLYRDRVNYEQYF. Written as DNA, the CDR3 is TGTGCCAGCAGGGTTCGCCTATACCGGGACAGGGTGAACTACGAGCAGTACTTC.

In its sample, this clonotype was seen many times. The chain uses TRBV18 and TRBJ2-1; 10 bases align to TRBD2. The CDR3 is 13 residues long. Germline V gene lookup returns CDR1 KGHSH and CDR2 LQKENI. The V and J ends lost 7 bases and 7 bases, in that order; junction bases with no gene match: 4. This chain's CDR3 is CASFQRGGNEQFF. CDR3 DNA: TGTGCCAGCTTCCAGCGGGGGGGAAATGAGCAGTTCTTC.

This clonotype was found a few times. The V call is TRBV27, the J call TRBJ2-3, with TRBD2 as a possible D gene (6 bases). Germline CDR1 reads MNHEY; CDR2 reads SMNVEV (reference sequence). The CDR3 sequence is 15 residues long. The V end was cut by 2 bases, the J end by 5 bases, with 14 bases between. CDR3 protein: CASSLRLGLGDTQYF. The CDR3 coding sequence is TGTGCCAGCAGTTTAAGACTAGGGCTTGGAGATACGCAGTATTTT.

This CDR3 reads CASSVGTGANTALTDTQYF. CDR3 bases: TGTGCCAGCAGTGTGGGGACAGGGGCCAATACTGCACTCACAGATACGCAGTATTTT. The rearrangement links TRBV3-1 to TRBJ2-3; TRBD1 matches 10 bases. The CDR3 extends over 19 amino acids. J was trimmed by 2 bases and V by 6 bases; bases with no gene match: 17. Germline CDR1 and CDR2: LGHDT and YNNKEL (reference sequence).

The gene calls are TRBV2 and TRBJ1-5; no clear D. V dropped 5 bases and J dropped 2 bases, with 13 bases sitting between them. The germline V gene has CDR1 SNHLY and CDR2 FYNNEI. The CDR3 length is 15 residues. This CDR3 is CASSSLGIGNQPQHF. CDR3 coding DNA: TGTGCCAGCAGTTCCCTAGGTATCGGCAATCAGCCCCAGCATTTT.

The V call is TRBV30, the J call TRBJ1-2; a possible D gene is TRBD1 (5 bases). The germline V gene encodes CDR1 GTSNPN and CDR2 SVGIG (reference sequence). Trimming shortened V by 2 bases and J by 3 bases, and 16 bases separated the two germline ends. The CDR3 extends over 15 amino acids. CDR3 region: CAWSSVEGIYYGYTF. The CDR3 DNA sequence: TGTGCCTGGAGTTCAGTGGAGGGGATATACTATGGCTACACCTTC.

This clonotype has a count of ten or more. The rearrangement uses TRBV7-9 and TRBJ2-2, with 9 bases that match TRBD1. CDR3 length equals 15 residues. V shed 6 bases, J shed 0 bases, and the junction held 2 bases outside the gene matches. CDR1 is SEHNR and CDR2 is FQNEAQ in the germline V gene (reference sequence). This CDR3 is CASRRTGANTGELFF. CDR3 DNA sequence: TGTGCCAGCAGACGGACAGGGGCGAACACCGGGGAGCTGTTTTTT.